One and the same sample provided the 28 T cell receptor beta chains below, sequenced in a study of cytomegalovirus exposure and HLA in healthy donors. The PCR contained 60 Vbeta and 13 Jbeta primers. Data came from immunoSEQ multiplex PCR; TCRdb stores just in-frame clones and leaves some out. The table includes roughly 200,000 clones, approximately 78% detected once. Sequencing used PBMCs. The receptor set was obtained from a man aged 25 to 40 in good health and CMV-seronegative.

The genes are TRBV18 and TRBJ1-6, with TRBD1 matching over 7 bases. V trimming: 5 bases; J trimming: 9 bases; junction bases outside the gene matches: 10. This CDR3 is 15 amino acids long. Germline V gene data show CDR1 as KGHSH and CDR2 as LQKENI. CDR3 residues: CASSLRTGGISPLHF. As DNA, the CDR3 is TGTGCCAGCTCATTGCGGACAGGCGGGATTTCACCCCTCCACTTT.

The rearrangement uses TRBV5-6 and TRBJ1-2, with 10 positions matching TRBD1. V dropped 0 bases and J dropped 7; count of bases not matched to a gene: 6. This CDR3 has 15 amino acids. Germline CDR1 is SGHDT and CDR2 is YYEEEE. CDR3 residues: CASSLGETGGFGYTF. DNA for the CDR3: TGTGCCAGCAGCTTGGGAGAGACAGGGGGCTTTGGCTACACCTTC.

This clone was counted a few times. The genes are TRBV6-1 and TRBJ2-2, with TRBD2 identical over 9 bases. The V gene end was trimmed by 2 bases and the J gene end by 3 bases; junction bases not matched to a gene: 13. The CDR3 consists of 19 residues. Germline CDR1 MNHNS, CDR2 SASEGT. CDR3 protein: CASSEKAWRGGRDTGELFF. The CDR3 DNA follows: TGTGCCAGCAGTGAAAAAGCATGGCGGGGGGGCCGGGACACCGGGGAGCTGTTTTTT.

This clone occurred a few times. The chain combines TRBV2 with TRBJ2-7; 9 bases match TRBD1. The germline CDR1 and CDR2 sequences are SNHLY and FYNNEI. The CDR3 contains 15 residues. The V gene end was trimmed by 6 bases and the J gene end by 2 bases; junction bases not matched to a gene: 8. The chain's CDR3 is CASREGTGLTYEQYF. The DNA for the CDR3 is TGTGCCAGCAGGGAGGGGACAGGGCTAACCTACGAGCAGTACTTC.

This chain joins TRBV9 and TRBJ1-4; a weak D match, TRBD1 (6 bases). Germline CDR1 SGDLS, CDR2 YYNGEE. V was pared by 4 bases and J by 8 bases, with 18 bases between. The CDR3 covers 15 residues. The CDR3 protein is CASSTLQGIGEKLFF. In DNA, the CDR3 is TGTGCCAGCAGCACTCTACAGGGAATAGGAGAAAAACTGTTTTTT. Supplemented by reference TRBV9 and TRBJ1-4, the full variable domain reads DSGVTQTPKHLITATGQRVTLRCSPRSGDLSVYWYQQSLDQGLQFLIQYYNGEERAKGNILERFSAQQFPDLHSELNLSSLELGDSALYFCASSTLQGIGEKLFFGSGTQLSVL.

The chain is built from TRBV7-3 and TRBJ2-7; 9 bases are shared with TRBD2. Looked up from germline, CDR1 is SGHTA and CDR2 is FQGTGA. V dropped 3 bases and J dropped 0; count of bases not matched to a gene: 3. This CDR3 has 15 residues. The CDR3 loop is CASSFKRGVSYEQYF. The CDR3 nucleotides are TGTGCCAGCAGCTTTAAGCGGGGGGTCTCCTACGAGCAGTACTTC.

CDR3 in amino acids: CASSQVGISGGKSSYEQYF. Here the CDR3 DNA reads TGCGCCAGCAGCCAAGTTGGAATTAGCGGGGGGAAGAGCTCCTACGAGCAGTACTTC. This chain uses TRBV4-1 with TRBJ2-7, with 10 bases lining up with TRBD2. The V gene's germline CDR1 is MGHRA and CDR2 YSYEKL. The CDR3 is made up of 19 amino acids. V dropped 1 base and J dropped 0; count of bases not matched to a gene: 12.

A few counts support this clone. One end of the junction is discordant with germline, which a read error may explain. The chain employs TRBV6-1 and TRBJ1-5; 7 bases are a match to TRBD1. CDR1 and CDR2 from the germline V gene are MNHNS and SASEGT. The CDR3 sequence is 16 residues long. The CDR3 region has the DNA TGTGCCAGCATTGAACATCGGGACAGAATCTATCAGCCCCAGCATTTT. This encodes CASIEHRDRIYQPQHF.

The gene calls are TRBV20-1 and TRBJ1-3; D not resolved. The CDR3 consists of 11 residues. Between the trimmed V and J ends, which lost 3 bases and 3 bases, there was a span of 3 bases. Germline V gives CDR1 DFQATT, CDR2 SNEGSKA (reference sequence). CDR3 nucleotides: TGCAGTGCTAGCTATGGAAACACCATATATTTT. Protein sequence: CSASYGNTIYF.

The chain combines TRBV19 with TRBJ1-5, with D hard to call. The V and J ends lost 6 bases and 7 bases respectively, with 10 bases between them. Looked up from germline, CDR1 is LNHDA and CDR2 is SQIVND (reference sequence). The CDR3 totals 12 residues. DNA for the CDR3: TGTGCCAGTAGCATTTGGAGCCAGCCCCAGCATTTT. Protein: CASSIWSQPQHF.

This CDR3 reads CASGLGGGSYNEQFF. The CDR3 nucleotides read TGTGCCAGCGGTCTAGGGGGGGGGAGCTACAATGAGCAGTTCTTC. This chain connects TRBV9 to TRBJ2-1, with D possibly matching TRBD2 (7 bases). Germline CDR1 reads SGDLS; CDR2 reads YYNGEE. The V gene lost 7 bases and the J gene lost 3 bases, with 17 bases spanning the gap. This CDR3 region has 15 residues.

This chain connects TRBV5-1 to TRBJ1-1; D may be TRBD1 (5 bases). V dropped 0 bases and J dropped 4 bases, with 13 bases sitting between them. Looked up from germline, CDR1 is SGHRS and CDR2 is YFSETQ. The CDR3 length is 15 residues. CDR3 loop: CASSLGQGGSTEAFF. The CDR3 nucleotides read TGCGCCAGCAGCTTGGGCCAGGGAGGAAGCACTGAAGCTTTCTTT.

J is TRBJ2-5 and V is TRBV5-6; 7 nucleotides agree with TRBD1. The end of the DNA fits TRBJ2-7 better, so the J call may be wrong. This CDR3 has 18 residues. Germline values: CDR1 SGHDT, CDR2 YYEEEE. The CDR3 here is CASSPFSSSAGGKYEQYF. The CDR3 nucleotides are TGTGCCAGCAGCCCCTTCAGCTCGTCGGCAGGGGGTAAATACGAGCAGTACTTC.

The CDR3 spells CSVVVVGGREAFF. The CDR3 region has the DNA TGCAGCGTTGTAGTGGTAGGCGGTCGTGAAGCTTTCTTT. This chain joins TRBV29-1 and TRBJ1-1; D ambiguous. The CDR3 extends over 13 amino acids. Germline assignment: CDR1 SQVTM and CDR2 ANQGSEA. Between the trimmed V and J ends, which lost 4 bases and 7 bases, there was a span of 16 bases.

The gene calls are TRBV28 and TRBJ1-6; 8 nucleotides agree with TRBD1. The CDR3 covers 15 residues. Germline CDR1 and CDR2: MDHEN and SYDVKM. The V and J ends lost 6 bases and 10 bases, in that order; junction bases with no gene match: 11. DNA for the CDR3: TGTGCCAGCAGCCCACGACAGGGGCGGGGATCACCCCTCCACTTT. It specifies CASSPRQGRGSPLHF.

The gene calls are TRBV6-1 and TRBJ1-2, with D possibly TRBD1 on 5 matching bases. Germline V gene data show CDR1 as MNHNS and CDR2 as SASEGT. The CDR3 extends over 13 amino acids. Trimming shortened V by 2 bases and J by 12 bases, and 16 bases separated the two germline ends. The CDR3 bases are TGTGCCAGCAGTGAACTATTAGGGGAAGCCCACACCTTC. Translated, it gives CASSELLGEAHTF.

The chain employs TRBV5-6 and TRBJ2-7, with D uncertain. The CDR3 spans 12 residues. V lost 3 bases, J lost 2 bases, and 6 bases lay in between. CDR1 is SGHDT, CDR2 YYEEEE, per germline. The CDR3, as DNA: TGTGCCAGCAGCTCCCAGGCCTACGAGCAGTACTTC. The encoded protein is CASSSQAYEQYF.

The chain is built from TRBV14 and TRBJ2-5; 8 bases match TRBD2. The germline gives CDR1 SGHDN, CDR2 FVKESK. V was pared by 5 bases and J by 2 bases, with 10 bases of the junction left unmatched. The CDR3 covers 16 residues. CDR3 nucleotide sequence: TGTGCCAGCAGCTCTTCCCCGGGGGGGAGGCAAGAGACCCAGTACTTC. It specifies CASSSSPGGRQETQYF. Full variable domain (remainder filled in from reference TRBV14 and TRBJ2-5): EAGVTQFPSHSVIEKGQTVTLRCDPISGHDNLYWYRRVMGKEIKFLLHFVKESKQDESGMPNNRFLAERTGGTYSTLKVQPAELEDSGVYFCASSSSPGGRQETQYFGPGTRLLVL.

The V gene is TRBV6-1, the J gene TRBJ2-5; tentative D call: TRBD2 (5 bases). Germline-derived CDR1 and CDR2 are MNHNS and SASEGT. The V gene lost 7 bases and the J gene lost 1 base, with 13 bases spanning the gap. The length of the CDR3 is 14 residues. Here the CDR3 DNA reads TGTGCCAGCATCGAGTCAGGACTCCAAGAGACCCAGTACTTC. It yields the protein CASIESGLQETQYF.

The chain is built from TRBV7-3 and TRBJ2-1, with D possibly TRBD2 on 6 matching bases. CDR1 is SGHTA and CDR2 is FQGTGA in the germline V gene. Trimming removed 6 bases at V and 7 bases at J, with 22 bases between. This CDR3 has 16 residues. The CDR3 protein is CASSKAQAGTANEQFF. The DNA of the CDR3 is TGTGCCAGCAGTAAAGCCCAGGCGGGGACGGCGAATGAGCAGTTCTTC.

This sequence joins TRBV2 and TRBJ2-1, with TRBD2 as a possible D gene (7 bases). V shed 1 base and J shed 10 bases, with 14 bases lying between them. The germline CDR1 and CDR2 sequences are SNHLY and FYNNEI. The CDR3 extends over 14 amino acids. CDR3 bases: TGTGCCAGCAGTGAAGGAGGGGGGGCCAGGGAGCAGTTCTTC. Translation: CASSEGGGAREQFF.

This chain joins TRBV6-1 and TRBJ2-5, with 10 bases identical to TRBD1. Germline V gives CDR1 MNHNS, CDR2 SASEGT. The CDR3 is made up of 13 amino acids. Losses at the gene ends were 11 bases for V and 4 bases for J; bases not matched to a gene: 7. CDR3 protein: CALGTGDLETQYF. As DNA, the CDR3 is TGTGCCCTCGGGACAGGGGATTTAGAGACCCAGTACTTC.

This clone was counted between two and nine times. CDR3 sequence (DNA): TGTGCCAGCAGCGTGGGGGACTTCTCCTACGAGCAGTACTTC. Translation gives CASSVGDFSYEQYF. V gene TRBV9 combines with J gene TRBJ2-7; tentatively, D is TRBD2 (6 bases). Trimming left V 2 bases short and J 0 bases short, with 9 bases between. Germline CDR1 is SGDLS and CDR2 is YYNGEE. The CDR3 length is 14 residues.

The chain recombines TRBV7-6 with TRBJ2-3, with 9 bases matching TRBD2. Germline V gene data show CDR1 as SGHVS and CDR2 as FNYEAQ. The CDR3 has 19 amino acids. V lost 6 bases, J lost 1 base, and 17 bases stayed unmatched. The CDR3 protein is CASSLYSLAGTRRTDTQYF. As DNA, the CDR3 is TGTGCCAGCAGTTTATATTCCCTAGCGGGGACCCGACGCACAGATACGCAGTATTTT.

The CDR3 sequence: CASSLRGDTYNEQFF. CDR3 in DNA: TGTGCCAGCAGCCTACGAGGGGACACCTACAATGAGCAGTTCTTC. V and J are TRBV6-4 and TRBJ2-1, with a possible D match to TRBD1 (6 bases). The CDR3 loop spans 15 amino acids. The V gene's germline CDR1 is MRHNA and CDR2 SNTAGT. The germline V and J ends were trimmed by 6 bases and 2 bases, with 14 bases remaining between them.

The chain couples TRBV14 to TRBJ1-1, with TRBD1 as a possible D gene (6 bases). The V end was cut by 0 bases, the J end by 1 base, with 18 bases between. Per the germline V gene, CDR1 is SGHDN and CDR2 is FVKESK. CDR3 length: 18 residues. CDR3 loop: CASSQDLLVVDRNTEAFF. The CDR3 DNA reads as TGTGCCAGCAGCCAAGATCTTTTGGTTGTGGACAGGAACACTGAAGCTTTCTTT.

The chain uses TRBV6-5 and TRBJ2-7; 9 positions agree with TRBD1. The CDR3 consists of 15 residues. Germline CDR1 MNHEY, CDR2 SVGAGI. The V and J ends lost 6 bases and 6 bases, in that order; junction bases with no gene match: 12. CDR3 sequence reads: CASSPATGGSVEQYF. In nucleotides, the CDR3 is TGTGCCAGCAGCCCCGCGACAGGGGGATCTGTCGAGCAGTACTTC.

The J gene is TRBJ2-5, the V gene TRBV4-1; 8 bases are a match to TRBD2. The DNA end is more similar to TRBJ2-7, so the J call may be wrong. The length of the CDR3 is 15 residues. Germline V gene sequence: CDR1 MGHRA, CDR2 YSYEKL. CDR3 sequence reads: CASSQGAGGTYEQYF. CDR3 sequence (DNA): TGCGCCAGCAGCCAGGGCGCGGGGGGAACCTACGAGCAGTACTTC.